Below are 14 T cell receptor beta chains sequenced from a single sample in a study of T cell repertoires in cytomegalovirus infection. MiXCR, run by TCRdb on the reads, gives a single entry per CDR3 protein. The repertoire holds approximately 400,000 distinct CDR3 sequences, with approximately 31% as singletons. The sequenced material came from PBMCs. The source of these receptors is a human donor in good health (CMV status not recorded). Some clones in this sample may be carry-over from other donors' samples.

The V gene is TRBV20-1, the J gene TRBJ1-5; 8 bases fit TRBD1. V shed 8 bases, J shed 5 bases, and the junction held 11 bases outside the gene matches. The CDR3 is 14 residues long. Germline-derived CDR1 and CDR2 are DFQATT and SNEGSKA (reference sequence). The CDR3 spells CSFPSRGLDQPQHF. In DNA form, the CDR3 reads TGCAGTTTCCCTAGCAGGGGGCTTGATCAGCCCCAGCATTTT.

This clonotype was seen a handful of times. CDR3 nucleotides: TGTGCCAGCAGCCAAGGGTCGCACACCGGGGAGCTGTTTTTT. The encoded protein is CASSQGSHTGELFF. The chain recombines TRBV7-2 with TRBJ2-2; no definite D call. Trimming shortened V by 5 bases and J by 3 bases, and 10 bases separated the two germline ends. In germline, CDR1 is SGHTA, CDR2 FQGNSA. The CDR3 is 14 residues long.

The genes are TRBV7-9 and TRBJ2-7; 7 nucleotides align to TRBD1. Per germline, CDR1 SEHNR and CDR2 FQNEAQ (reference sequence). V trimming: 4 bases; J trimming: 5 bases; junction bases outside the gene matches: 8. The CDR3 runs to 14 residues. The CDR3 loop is CASSSFSGTDEQYF. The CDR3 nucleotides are TGTGCCAGCAGCTCCTTTTCCGGGACAGACGAGCAGTACTTC.

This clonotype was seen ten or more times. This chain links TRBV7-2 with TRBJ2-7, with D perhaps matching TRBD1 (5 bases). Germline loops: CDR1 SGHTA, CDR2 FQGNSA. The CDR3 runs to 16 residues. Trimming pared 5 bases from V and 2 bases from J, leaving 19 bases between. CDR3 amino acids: CASSRLGAGVTYEQYF. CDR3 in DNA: TGTGCCAGCAGCCGACTTGGGGCAGGAGTAACCTACGAGCAGTACTTC.

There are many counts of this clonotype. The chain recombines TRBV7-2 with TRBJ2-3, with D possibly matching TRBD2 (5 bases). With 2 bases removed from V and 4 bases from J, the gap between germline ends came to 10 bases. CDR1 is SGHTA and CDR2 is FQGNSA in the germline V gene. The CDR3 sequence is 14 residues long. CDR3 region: CASSLTRAPDTQYF. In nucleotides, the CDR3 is TGTGCCAGCAGCTTAACGAGGGCCCCAGATACGCAGTATTTT.

The CDR3 DNA reads as TGTGCCAGCAGCTTAAACATCTATTTTGAGGGCGCTGAAGCTTTCTTT. This codes for CASSLNIYFEGAEAFF. This rearrangement joins TRBV5-6 to TRBJ1-1; D is unclear. V was clipped by 2 bases and J by 6 bases, with 20 bases between them. Germline assignment: CDR1 SGHDT and CDR2 YYEEEE. The CDR3 covers 16 residues.

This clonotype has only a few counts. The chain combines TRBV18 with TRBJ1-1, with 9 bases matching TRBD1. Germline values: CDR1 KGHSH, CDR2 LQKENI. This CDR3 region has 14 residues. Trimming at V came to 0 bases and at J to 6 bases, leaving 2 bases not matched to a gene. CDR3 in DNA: TGTGCCAGCTCACCACCGGGACAGGGAGCTGAAGCTTTCTTT. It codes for CASSPPGQGAEAFF.

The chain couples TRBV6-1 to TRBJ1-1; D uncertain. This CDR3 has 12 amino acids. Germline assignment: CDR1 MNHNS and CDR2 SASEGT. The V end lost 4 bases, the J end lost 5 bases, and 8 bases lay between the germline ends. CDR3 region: CASSVGWTEAFF. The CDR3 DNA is TGTGCCAGCAGTGTGGGGTGGACTGAAGCTTTCTTT.

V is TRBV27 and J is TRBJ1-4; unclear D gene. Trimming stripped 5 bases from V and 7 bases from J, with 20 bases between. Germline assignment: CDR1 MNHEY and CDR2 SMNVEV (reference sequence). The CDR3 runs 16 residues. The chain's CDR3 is CASSPLAPPRGEKLFF. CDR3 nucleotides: TGTGCCAGCAGTCCCCTGGCCCCCCCTCGAGGTGAAAAACTGTTTTTT.

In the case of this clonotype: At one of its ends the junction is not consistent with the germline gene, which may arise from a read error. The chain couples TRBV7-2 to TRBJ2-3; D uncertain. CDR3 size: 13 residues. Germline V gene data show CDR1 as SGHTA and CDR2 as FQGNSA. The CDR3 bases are TGTGCCTGCAGCTCCACTCCAGAGAATACGCAGTATTTT. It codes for CACSSTPENTQYF.

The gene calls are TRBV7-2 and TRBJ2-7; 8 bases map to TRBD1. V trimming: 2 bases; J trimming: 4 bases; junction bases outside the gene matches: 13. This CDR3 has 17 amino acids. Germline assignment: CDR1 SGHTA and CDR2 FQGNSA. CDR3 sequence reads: CASSLRPPLQGAYEQYF. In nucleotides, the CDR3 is TGTGCCAGCAGCTTACGGCCTCCCCTGCAGGGGGCTTACGAGCAGTACTTC. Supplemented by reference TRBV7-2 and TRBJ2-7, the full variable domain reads GAGVSQSPSNKVTEKGKDVELRCDPISGHTALYWYRQSLGQGLEFLIYFQGNSAPDKSGLPSDRFSAERTGGSVSTLTIQRTQQEDSAVYLCASSLRPPLQGAYEQYFGPGTRLTVT.

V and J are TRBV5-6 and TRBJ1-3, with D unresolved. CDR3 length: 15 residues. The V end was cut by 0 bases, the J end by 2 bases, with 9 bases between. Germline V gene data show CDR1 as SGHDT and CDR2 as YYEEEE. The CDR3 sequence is CASSLDEATGNTIYF. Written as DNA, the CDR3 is TGTGCCAGCAGCTTGGATGAGGCGACTGGAAACACCATATATTTT.

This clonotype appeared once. The DNA of the CDR3 is TGTGCCAGCAGTTACTTCCCGGGCGAGCAGTTCTTC. It specifies CASSYFPGEQFF. This chain links TRBV6-6 with TRBJ2-1; D not certain. CDR1 MNHNY and CDR2 SVGAGI come from the germline V gene (reference sequence). V was cut by 1 base and J by 10 bases, with 8 bases left in between. The CDR3 has 12 residues.

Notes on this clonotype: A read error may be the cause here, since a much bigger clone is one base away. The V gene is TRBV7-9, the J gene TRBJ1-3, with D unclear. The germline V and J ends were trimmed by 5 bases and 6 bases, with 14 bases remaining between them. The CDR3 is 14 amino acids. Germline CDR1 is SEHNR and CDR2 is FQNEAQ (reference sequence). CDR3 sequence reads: CASSHGSLVNTIYF. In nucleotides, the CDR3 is TGTGCCAGCAGCCACGGAAGCCTTGTAAACACCATATATTTT.